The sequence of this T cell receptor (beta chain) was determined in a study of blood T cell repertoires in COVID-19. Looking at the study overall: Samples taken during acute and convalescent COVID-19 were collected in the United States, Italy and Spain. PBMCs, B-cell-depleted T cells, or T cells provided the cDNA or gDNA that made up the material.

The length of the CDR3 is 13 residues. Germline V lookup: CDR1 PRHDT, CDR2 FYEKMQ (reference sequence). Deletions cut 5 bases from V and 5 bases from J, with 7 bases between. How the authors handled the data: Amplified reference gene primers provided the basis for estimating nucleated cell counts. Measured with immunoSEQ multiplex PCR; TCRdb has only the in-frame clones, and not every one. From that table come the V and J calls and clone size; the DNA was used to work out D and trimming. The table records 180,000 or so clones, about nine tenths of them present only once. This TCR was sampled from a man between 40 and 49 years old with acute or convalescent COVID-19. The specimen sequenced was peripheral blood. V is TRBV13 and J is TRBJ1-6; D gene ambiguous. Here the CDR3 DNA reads TGTGCCAGCAGCCCCTACGATAATTCACCCCTCCACTTT. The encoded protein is CASSPYDNSPLHF.